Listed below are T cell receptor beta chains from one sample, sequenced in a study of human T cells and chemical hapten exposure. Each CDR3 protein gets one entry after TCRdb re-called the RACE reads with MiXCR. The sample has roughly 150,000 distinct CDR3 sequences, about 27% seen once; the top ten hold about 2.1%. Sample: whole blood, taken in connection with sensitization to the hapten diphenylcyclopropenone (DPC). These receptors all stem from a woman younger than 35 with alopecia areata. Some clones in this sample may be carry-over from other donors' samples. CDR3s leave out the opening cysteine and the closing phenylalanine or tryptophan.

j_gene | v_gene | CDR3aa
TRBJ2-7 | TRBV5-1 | ASSSRLAGSPRYEQY
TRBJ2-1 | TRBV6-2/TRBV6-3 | ASRHHGLGNNEQF
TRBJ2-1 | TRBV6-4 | ASSPLSGTSGTEFYNEQF
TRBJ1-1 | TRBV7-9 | ASSSGWTANTEAF
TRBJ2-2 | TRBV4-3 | ASSQEGITGELF
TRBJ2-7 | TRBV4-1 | ASSQGLAGFGEQY
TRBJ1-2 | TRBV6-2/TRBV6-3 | ASSYRRPGNGYT
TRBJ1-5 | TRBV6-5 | ASAGQGGNQPQH
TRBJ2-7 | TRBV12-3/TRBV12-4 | ASSEGTAYEQY
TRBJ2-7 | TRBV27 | ASKDYAGGAYEQY
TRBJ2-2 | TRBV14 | ASNRLAGELF
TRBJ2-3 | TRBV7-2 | ASSLDVTRADTQY
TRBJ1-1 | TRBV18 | ASTKTGMNTEAF
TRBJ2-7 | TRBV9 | ASSVADRMDEQY
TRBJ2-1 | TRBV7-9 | ASSRYRGTNNEQF
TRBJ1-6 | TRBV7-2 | ASSLATANSPLH
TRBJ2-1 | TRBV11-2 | ASSPRLASLVEQF
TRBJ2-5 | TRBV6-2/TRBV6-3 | ASSSYETQY
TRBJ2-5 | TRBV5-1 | ASRVSLEETQY
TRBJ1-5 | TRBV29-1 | SVEDGGPQH
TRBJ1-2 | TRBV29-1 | SVASSGEYGYT
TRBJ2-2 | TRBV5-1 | ASSLASGGELF
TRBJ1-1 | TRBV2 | ASYAMTGNTEAF
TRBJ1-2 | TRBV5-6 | ASSLDKDGYT
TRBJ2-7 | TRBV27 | ASSFSSGGSYEQY
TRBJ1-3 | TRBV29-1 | SATWSSGNTIY
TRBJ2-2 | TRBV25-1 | ASRDTGELF
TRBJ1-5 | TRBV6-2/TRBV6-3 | ASRRNGGQPQH
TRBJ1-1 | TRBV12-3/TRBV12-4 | ASSLFPQAEAF
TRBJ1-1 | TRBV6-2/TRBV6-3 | ASSYDLNTEAF
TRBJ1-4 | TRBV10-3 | AISPTNEKLF
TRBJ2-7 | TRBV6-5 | ASSPPGHIPEQY
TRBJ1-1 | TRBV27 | ASSPEAGGVTEAF
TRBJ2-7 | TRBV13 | ASSLGGAVEDEQY
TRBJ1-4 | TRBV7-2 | TSSLSQGGGEKLF